This TCR beta chain originates from a study of post-analysis software for immune sequencing data. Study overall: Relapsing-remitting, secondary progressive and progressive-relapsing multiple sclerosis courses were included. General study results and limits: Normalized Chao1 diversity was significantly reduced in patients versus controls. Under F measure analysis, samples from one preparation batch co-clustered strongly. Elevated frequency relative to controls characterized four to six TRBV segments in patients, TRBV5-6, TRBV5-1 and TRBV20-1 among them.

Libraries were made from TCR beta cDNA, and they carried unique molecular identifiers. T cells numbering 1 to 10 million yielded some 500,000 cDNA molecules. TCRdb independently ran MiXCR on the PCR reads; one entry per CDR3 protein. Of roughly 540,000 distinct CDR3 sequences in the sample, around 36% were seen once. Germline assignment: CDR1 SQVTM and CDR2 ANQGSEA. Unmatched junction bases numbered 8, after V lost 6 bases and J lost 4 bases. This CDR3 is built from 13 residues. This clonotype came up once. As yet, its antigen is unknown. The material sequenced was blood. The TCR sequence derives from a girl aged 2-17 years with multiple sclerosis. This chain uses TRBV29-1 with TRBJ1-1, with 7 bases fitting TRBD1. The chain's CDR3 is CSVMTGTGTEAFF. The CDR3, as DNA: TGCAGCGTGATGACAGGGACGGGCACTGAAGCTTTCTTT.